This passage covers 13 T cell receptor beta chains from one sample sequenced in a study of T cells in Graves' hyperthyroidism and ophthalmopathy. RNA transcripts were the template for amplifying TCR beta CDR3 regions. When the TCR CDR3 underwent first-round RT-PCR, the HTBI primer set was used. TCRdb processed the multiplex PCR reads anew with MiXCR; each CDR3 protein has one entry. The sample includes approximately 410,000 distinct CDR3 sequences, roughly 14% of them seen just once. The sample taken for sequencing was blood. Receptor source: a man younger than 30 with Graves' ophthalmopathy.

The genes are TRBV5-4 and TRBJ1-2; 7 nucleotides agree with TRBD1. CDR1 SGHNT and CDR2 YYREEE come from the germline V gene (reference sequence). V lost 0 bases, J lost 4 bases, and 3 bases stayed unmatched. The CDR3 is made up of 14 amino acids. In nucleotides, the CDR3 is TGTGCCAGCAGCTTGGCAGGGGGACTCTATGGCTACACCTTC. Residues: CASSLAGGLYGYTF.

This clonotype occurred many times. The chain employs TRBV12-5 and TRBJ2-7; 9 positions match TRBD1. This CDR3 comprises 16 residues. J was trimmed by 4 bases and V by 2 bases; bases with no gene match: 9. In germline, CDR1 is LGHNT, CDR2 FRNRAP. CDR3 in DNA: TGTGCTAGTGGTTTGCCCGGGAAGACAGGGGGTTACGAGCAGTACTTC. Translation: CASGLPGKTGGYEQYF.

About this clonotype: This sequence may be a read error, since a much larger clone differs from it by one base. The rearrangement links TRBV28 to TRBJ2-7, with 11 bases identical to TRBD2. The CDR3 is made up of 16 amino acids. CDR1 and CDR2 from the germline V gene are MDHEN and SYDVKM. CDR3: CASSYRLAGGTYERYF. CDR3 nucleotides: TGTGCCAGCAGTTACAGGCTAGCGGGAGGAACCTACGAGCGGTACTTC. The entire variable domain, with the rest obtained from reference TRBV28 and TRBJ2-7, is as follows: DVKVTQSSRYLVKRTGEKVFLECVQDMDHENMFWYRQDPGLGLRLIYFSYDVKMKEKGDIPEGYSVSREKKERFSLILESASTNQTSMYLCASSYRLAGGTYERYFGPGTRLTVT.

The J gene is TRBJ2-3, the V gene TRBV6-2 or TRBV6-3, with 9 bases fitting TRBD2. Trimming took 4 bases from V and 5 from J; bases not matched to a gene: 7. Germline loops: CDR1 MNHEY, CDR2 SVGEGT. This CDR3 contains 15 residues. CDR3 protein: CASSSLAGLGDTQYF. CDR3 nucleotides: TGTGCCAGCAGTTCTCTAGCGGGACTTGGAGATACGCAGTATTTT.

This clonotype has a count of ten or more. CDR3 residues: CASSGNRDSSLNTEAFF. For the CDR3, the DNA is TGTGCCAGCAGTGGAAACCGGGACAGCAGTTTGAACACTGAAGCTTTCTTT. V and J are TRBV6-1 and TRBJ1-1; 7 bases align to TRBD1. Trimming took 4 bases from V and 0 from J; bases not matched to a gene: 11. Germline CDR1 is MNHNS and CDR2 is SASEGT. CDR3 length equals 17 residues.

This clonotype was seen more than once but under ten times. CDR3 bases: TGTGCCGGGGCCACGGGGGGTCCCTACGAGCAGTACTTC. It encodes CAGATGGPYEQYF. The chain links TRBV30 to TRBJ2-7; the match to TRBD2 covers 7 bases. Germline loops: CDR1 GTSNPN, CDR2 SVGIG (reference sequence). This CDR3 contains 13 residues. Unmatched junction bases numbered 9, after V lost 8 bases and J lost 2 bases.

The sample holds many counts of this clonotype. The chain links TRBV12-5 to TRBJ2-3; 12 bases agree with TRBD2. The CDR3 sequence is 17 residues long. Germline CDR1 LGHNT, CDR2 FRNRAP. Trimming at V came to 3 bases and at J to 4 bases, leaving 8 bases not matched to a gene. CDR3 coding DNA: TGTGCTAGTGGTTTATCGACTAGCGGGAGAAGCTCAGATACGCAGTATTTT. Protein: CASGLSTSGRSSDTQYF.

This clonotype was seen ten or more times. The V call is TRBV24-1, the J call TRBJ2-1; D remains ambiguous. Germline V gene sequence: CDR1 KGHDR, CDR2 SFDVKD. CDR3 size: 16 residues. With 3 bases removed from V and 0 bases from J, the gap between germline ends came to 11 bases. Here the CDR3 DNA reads TGTGCCACCAGTGATCCCGGATTGAGCTCCTACAATGAGCAGTTCTTC. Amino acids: CATSDPGLSSYNEQFF.

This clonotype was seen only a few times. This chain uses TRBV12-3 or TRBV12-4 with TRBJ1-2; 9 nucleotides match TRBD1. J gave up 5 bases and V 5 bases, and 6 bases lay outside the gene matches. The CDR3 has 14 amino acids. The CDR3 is CASSAQGADYGYTF. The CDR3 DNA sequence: TGTGCCAGCAGTGCACAGGGGGCGGATTATGGCTACACCTTC.

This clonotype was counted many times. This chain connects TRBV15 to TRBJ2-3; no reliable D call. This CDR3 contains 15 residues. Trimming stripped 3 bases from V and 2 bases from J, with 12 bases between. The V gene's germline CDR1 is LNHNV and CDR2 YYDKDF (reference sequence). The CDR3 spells CATSRVTENTDTQYF. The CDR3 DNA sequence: TGTGCCACCAGCAGGGTGACCGAGAACACAGATACGCAGTATTTT.

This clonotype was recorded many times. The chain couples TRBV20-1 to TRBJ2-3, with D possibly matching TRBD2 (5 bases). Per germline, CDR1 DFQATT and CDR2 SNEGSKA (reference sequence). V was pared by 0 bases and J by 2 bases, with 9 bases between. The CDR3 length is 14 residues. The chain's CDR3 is CSAREWTATDTQYF. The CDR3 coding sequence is TGCAGTGCTAGAGAGTGGACTGCCACAGATACGCAGTATTTT.

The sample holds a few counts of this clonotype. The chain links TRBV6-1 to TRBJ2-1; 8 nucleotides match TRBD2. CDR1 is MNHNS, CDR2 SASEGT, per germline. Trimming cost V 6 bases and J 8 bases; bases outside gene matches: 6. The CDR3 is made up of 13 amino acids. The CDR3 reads CASRTGGVYEQFF. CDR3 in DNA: TGTGCCAGCAGGACGGGGGGGGTTTATGAGCAGTTCTTC.

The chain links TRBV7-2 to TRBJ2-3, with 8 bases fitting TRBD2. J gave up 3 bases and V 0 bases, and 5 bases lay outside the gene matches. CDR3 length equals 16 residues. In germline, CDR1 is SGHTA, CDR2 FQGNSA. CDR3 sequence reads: CASSLAGSGSTDTQYF. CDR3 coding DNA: TGTGCCAGCAGCTTAGCGGGCAGCGGGAGTACAGATACGCAGTATTTT.